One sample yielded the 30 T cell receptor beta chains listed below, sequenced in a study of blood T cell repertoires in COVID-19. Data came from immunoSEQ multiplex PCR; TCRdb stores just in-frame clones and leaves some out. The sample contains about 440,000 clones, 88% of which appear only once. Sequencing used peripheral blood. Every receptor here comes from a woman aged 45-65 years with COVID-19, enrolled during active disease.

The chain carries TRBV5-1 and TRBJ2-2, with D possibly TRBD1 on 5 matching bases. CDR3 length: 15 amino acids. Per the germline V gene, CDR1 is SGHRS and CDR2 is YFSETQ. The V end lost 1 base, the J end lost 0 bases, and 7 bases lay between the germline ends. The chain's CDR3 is CASSLPGSNTGELFF. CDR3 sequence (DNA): TGCGCCAGCAGCTTGCCAGGGTCGAACACCGGGGAGCTGTTTTTT. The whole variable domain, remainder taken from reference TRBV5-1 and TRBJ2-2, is KAGVTQTPRYLIKTRGQQVTLSCSPISGHRSVSWYQQTPGQGLQFLFEYFSETQRNKGNFPGRFSGRQFSNSRSEMNVSTLELGDSALYLCASSLPGSNTGELFFGEGSRLTVL.

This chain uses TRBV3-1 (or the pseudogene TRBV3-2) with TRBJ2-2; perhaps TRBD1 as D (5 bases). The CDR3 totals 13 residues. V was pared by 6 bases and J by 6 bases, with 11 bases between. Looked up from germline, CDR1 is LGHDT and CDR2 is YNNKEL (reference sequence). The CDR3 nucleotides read TGTGCCAGCAGGGGCCAGGGCGCCGGGGAGCTGTTTTTT. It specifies CASRGQGAGELFF.

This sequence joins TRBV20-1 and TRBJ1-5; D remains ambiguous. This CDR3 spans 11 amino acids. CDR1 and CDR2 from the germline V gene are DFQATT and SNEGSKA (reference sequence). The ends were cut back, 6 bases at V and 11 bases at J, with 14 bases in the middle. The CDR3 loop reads CSASEVLTQHF. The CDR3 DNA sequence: TGCAGTGCCTCCGAGGTGTTAACCCAGCATTTT.

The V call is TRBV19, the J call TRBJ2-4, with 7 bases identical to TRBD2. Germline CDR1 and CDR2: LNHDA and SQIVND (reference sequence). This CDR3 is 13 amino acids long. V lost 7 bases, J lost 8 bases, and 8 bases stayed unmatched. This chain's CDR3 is CASTPWGGDIQYF. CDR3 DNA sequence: TGTGCCAGTACCCCTTGGGGAGGGGACATTCAGTACTTC.

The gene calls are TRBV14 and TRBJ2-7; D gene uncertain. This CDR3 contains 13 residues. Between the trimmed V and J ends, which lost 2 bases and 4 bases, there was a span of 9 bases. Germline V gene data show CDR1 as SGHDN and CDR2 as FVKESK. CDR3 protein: CASSQYSRYEQYF. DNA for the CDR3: TGTGCCAGCAGCCAATACTCCCGTTACGAGCAGTACTTC. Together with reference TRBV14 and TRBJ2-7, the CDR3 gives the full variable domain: EAGVTQFPSHSVIEKGQTVTLRCDPISGHDNLYWYRRVMGKEIKFLLHFVKESKQDESGMPNNRFLAERTGGTYSTLKVQPAELEDSGVYFCASSQYSRYEQYFGPGTRLTVT.

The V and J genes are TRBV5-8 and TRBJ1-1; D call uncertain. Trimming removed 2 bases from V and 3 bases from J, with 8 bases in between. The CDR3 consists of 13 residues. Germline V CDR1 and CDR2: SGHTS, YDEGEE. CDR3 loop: CASSFAVDTEAFF. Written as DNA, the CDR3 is TGTGCCAGCAGCTTTGCGGTGGACACTGAAGCTTTCTTT.

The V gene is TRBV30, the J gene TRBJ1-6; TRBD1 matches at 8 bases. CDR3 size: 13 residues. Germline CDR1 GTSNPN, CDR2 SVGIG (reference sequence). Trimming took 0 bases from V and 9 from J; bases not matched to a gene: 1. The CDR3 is CAWSVDRVSPLHF. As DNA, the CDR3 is TGTGCCTGGAGTGTGGACAGGGTTTCACCCCTCCACTTT.

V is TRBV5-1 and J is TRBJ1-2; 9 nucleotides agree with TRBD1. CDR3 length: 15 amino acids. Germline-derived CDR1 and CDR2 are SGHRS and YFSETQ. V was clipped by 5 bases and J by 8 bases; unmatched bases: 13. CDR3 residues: CASSFRRDRDEGYTF. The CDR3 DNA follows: TGCGCCAGCAGTTTTCGCCGGGACAGGGATGAGGGCTACACCTTC.

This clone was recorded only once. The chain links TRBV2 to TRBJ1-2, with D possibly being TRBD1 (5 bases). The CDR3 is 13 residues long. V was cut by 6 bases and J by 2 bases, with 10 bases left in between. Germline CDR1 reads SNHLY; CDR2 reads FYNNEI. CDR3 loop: CASRGTLNYGYTF. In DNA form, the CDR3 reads TGTGCCAGCAGGGGGACTCTCAACTATGGCTACACCTTC.

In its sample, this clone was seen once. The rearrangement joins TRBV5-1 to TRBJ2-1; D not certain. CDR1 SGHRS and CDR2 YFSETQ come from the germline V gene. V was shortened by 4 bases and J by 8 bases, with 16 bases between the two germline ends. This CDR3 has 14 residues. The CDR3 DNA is TGCGCCAGCAGCCCTACGGTCCTCGGTGATGAGCAGTTCTTC. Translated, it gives CASSPTVLGDEQFF.

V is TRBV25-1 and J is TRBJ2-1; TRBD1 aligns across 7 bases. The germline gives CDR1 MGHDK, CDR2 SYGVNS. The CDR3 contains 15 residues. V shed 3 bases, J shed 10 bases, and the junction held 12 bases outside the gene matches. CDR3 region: CASSDRDSSLREQFF. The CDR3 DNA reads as TGTGCCAGCAGTGACCGGGACAGTTCCTTAAGGGAGCAGTTCTTC.

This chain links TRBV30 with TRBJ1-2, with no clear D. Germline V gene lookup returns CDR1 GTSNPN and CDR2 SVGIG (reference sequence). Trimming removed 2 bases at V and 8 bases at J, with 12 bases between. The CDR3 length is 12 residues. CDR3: CAWSLDSGGYTF. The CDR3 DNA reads TGTGCCTGGAGTTTAGATTCAGGCGGCTACACCTTC.

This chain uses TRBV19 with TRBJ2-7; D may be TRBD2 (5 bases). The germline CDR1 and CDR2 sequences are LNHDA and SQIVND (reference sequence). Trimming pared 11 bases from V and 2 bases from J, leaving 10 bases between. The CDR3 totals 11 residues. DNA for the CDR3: TGTGCCGGGAGTGGCCCCTACGAGCAGTACTTC. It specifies CAGSGPYEQYF.

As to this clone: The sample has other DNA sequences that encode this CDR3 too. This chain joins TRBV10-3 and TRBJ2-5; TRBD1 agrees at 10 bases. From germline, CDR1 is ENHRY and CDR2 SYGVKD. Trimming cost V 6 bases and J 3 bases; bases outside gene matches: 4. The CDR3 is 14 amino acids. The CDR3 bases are TGTGCCATCAGGGCCGGGACAGGGGAAGAGACCCAGTACTTC. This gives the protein CAIRAGTGEETQYF.

This CDR3 reads CASSLGAGMGGYTF. DNA of the CDR3: TGTGCCAGCAGCTTAGGGGCGGGGATGGGTGGCTACACCTTC. The genes are TRBV11-2 and TRBJ1-2; no clear D gene. Looked up from germline, CDR1 is SGHAT and CDR2 is FQNNGV. V was pared by 1 base and J by 7 bases, with 13 bases between. The CDR3 spans 14 residues.

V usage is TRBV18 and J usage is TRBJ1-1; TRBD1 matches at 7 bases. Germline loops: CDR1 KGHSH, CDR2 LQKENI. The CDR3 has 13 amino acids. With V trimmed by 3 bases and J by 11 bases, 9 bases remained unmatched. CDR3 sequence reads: CASSPGQSPQAFF. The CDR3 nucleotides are TGTGCCAGCTCACCGGGACAGAGTCCCCAGGCTTTCTTT.

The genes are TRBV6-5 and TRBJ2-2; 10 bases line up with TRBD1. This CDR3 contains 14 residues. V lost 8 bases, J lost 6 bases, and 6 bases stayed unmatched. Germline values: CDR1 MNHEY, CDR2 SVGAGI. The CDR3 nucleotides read TGTGCCAGCCGAGGACAGGGGGAGTCCGGGGAGCTGTTTTTT. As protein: CASRGQGESGELFF.

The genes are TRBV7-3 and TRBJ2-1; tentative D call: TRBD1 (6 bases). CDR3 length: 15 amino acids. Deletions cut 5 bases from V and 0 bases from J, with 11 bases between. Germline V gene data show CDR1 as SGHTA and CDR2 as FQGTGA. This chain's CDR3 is CASSPGESSYNEQFF. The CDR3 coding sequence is TGTGCCAGCAGCCCAGGGGAGAGCTCCTACAATGAGCAGTTCTTC.

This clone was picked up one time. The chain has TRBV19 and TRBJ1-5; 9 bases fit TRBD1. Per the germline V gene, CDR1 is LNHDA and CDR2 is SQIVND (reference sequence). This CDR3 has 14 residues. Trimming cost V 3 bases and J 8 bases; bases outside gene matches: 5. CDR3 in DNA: TGTGCCAGTAGTATTATCGACAGGGGGGAGCCCCAGCATTTT. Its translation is CASSIIDRGEPQHF. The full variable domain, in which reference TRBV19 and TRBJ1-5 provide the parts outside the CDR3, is DGGITQSPKYLFRKEGQNVTLSCEQNLNHDAMYWYRQDPGQGLRLIYYSQIVNDFQKGDIAEGYSVSREKKESFPLTVTSAQKNPTAFYLCASSIIDRGEPQHFGDGTRLSIL.

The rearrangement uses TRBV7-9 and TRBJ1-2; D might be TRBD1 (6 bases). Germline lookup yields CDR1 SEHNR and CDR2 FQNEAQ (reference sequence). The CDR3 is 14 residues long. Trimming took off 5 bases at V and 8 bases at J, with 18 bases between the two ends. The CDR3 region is CASSLPTQGDGYTF. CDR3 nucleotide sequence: TGTGCCAGCAGCCTCCCAACACAGGGCGACGGCTACACCTTC.

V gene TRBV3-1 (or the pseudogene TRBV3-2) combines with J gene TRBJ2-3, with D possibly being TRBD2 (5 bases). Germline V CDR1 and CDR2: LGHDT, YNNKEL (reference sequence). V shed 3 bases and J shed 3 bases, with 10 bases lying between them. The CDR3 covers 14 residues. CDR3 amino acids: CASSHNEGTDTQYF. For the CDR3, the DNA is TGTGCCAGCAGCCATAATGAGGGAACAGATACGCAGTATTTT.

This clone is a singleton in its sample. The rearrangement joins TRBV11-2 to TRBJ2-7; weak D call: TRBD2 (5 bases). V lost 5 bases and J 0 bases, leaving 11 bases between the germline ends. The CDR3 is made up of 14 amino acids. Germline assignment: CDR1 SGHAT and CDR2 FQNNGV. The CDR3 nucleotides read TGTGCCAGCAGCCGATCCCGGGACTCCTACGAGCAGTACTTC. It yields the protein CASSRSRDSYEQYF.

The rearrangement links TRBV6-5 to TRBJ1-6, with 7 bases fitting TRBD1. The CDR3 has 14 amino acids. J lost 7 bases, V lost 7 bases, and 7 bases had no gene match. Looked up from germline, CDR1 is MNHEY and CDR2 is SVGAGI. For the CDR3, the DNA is TGTGCCAGCATCATGACAGGGCGGAATTCACCCCTCCACTTT. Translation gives CASIMTGRNSPLHF.

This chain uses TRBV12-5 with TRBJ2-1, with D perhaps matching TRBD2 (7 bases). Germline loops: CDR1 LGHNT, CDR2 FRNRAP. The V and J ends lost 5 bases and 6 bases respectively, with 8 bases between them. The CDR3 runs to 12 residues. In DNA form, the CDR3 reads TGTGCTAGTGGTCGGGGGGCCAATGAGCAGTTCTTC. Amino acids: CASGRGANEQFF. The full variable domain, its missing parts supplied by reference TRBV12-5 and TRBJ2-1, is DARVTQTPRHKVTEMGQEVTMRCQPILGHNTVFWYRQTMMQGLELLAYFRNRAPLDDSGMPKDRFSAEMPDATLATLKIQPSEPRDSAVYFCASGRGANEQFFGPGTRLTVL.

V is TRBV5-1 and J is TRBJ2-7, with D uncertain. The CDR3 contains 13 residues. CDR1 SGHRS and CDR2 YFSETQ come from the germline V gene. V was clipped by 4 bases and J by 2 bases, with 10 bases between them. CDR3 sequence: CASSVTPTYEQYF. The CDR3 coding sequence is TGCGCCAGCAGCGTGACTCCTACCTACGAGCAGTACTTC.

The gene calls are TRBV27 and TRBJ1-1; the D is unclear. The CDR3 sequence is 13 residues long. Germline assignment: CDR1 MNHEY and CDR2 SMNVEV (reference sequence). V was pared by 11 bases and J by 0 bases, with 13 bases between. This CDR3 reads CAGYYSLNTEAFF. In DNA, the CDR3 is TGTGCCGGCTACTATTCTTTGAACACTGAAGCTTTCTTT.

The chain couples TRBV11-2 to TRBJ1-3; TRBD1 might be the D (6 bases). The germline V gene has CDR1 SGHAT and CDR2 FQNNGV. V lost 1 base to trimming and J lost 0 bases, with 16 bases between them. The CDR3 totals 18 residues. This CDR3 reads CASSLVSPGAYSGNTIYF. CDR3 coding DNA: TGTGCCAGCAGCTTAGTCTCGCCAGGGGCCTACTCTGGAAACACCATATATTTT.

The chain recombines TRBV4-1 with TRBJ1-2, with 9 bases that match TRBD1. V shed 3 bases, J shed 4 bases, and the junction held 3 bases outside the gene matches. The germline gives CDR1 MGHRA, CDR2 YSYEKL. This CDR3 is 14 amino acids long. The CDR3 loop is CASSQGQGSYGYTF. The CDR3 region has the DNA TGCGCCAGCAGCCAGGGACAGGGATCCTATGGCTACACCTTC.

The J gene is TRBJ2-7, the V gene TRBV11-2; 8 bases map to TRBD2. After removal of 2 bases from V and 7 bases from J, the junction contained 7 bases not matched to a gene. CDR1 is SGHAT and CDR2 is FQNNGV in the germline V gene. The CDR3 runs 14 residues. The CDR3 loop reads CASSLLRGAEEQYF. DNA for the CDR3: TGTGCCAGCAGCTTACTGCGGGGGGCGGAGGAGCAGTACTTC. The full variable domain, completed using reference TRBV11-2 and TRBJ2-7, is EAGVAQSPRYKIIEKRQSVAFWCNPISGHATLYWYQQILGQGPKLLIQFQNNGVVDDSQLPKDRFSAERLKGVDSTLKIQPAKLEDSAVYLCASSLLRGAEEQYFGPGTRLTVT.

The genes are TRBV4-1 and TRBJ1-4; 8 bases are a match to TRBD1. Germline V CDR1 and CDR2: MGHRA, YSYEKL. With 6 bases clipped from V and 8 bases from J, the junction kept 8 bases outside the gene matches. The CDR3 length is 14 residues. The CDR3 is CASSYRDRSEKLFF. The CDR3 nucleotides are TGCGCCAGCAGTTACCGGGACAGGAGCGAAAAACTGTTTTTT.